This T cell receptor (beta chain) was captured in a study of cytomegalovirus exposure and HLA in healthy donors. General study points: In an earlier analysis, in some 500 donors, most V segments appeared productive either ~90% or ~30% of the time. Three chains tied to CMV proved CMV antigen-specific in vitro.

CDR3 size: 14 residues. Germline-derived CDR1 and CDR2 are MNHEY and SMNVEV (reference sequence). V was pared by 8 bases and J by 2 bases, with 5 bases of the junction left unmatched. 13 Jbeta primers and 60 Vbeta primers were used for the PCR. Authors' analysis steps: Unique TCR beta chains totaled roughly 81 million in a later count, with approximately 10 million of them shared. Produced via immunoSEQ multiplex PCR; TCRdb's table is partial and in-frame only. The V and J calls and clone size were taken over from that table, and D and trimming were inferred from the DNA. The sample totals tens of thousands of clones. Donors had nominal health at sampling but likely had unrecorded immune exposures. With regard to this clone: The antigen is undetermined.

The sequenced material came from PBMCs. This receptor was taken from a man between 18 and 29 years old in good health and CMV-seropositive. V is TRBV27 and J is TRBJ2-7; TRBD2 matches 11 bases. CDR3 sequence reads: CASAGTSGPYEQYF. CDR3 in DNA: TGTGCCAGCGCGGGGACTAGCGGCCCCTACGAGCAGTACTTC.